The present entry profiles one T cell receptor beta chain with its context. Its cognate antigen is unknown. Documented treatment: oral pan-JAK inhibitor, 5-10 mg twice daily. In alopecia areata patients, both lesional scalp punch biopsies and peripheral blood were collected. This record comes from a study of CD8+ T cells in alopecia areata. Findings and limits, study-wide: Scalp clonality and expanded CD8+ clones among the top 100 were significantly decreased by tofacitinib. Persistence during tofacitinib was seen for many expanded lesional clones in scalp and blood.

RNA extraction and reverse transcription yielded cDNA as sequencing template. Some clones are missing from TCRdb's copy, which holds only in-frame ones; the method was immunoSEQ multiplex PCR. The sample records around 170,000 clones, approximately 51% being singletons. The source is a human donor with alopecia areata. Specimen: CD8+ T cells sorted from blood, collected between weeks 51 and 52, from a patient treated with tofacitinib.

The CDR3 nucleotides are TGTGCCAGCAGTTACTCGACAGGGCCCTACGAGCAGTACTTC. It codes for CASSYSTGPYEQYF. J is TRBJ2-7 and V is TRBV27; 7 bases line up with TRBD1. The ends lost 4 bases at V and 2 bases at J; junction bases unmatched: 5. The CDR3 sequence is 14 residues long. Germline V gene lookup returns CDR1 MNHEY and CDR2 SMNVEV (reference sequence).